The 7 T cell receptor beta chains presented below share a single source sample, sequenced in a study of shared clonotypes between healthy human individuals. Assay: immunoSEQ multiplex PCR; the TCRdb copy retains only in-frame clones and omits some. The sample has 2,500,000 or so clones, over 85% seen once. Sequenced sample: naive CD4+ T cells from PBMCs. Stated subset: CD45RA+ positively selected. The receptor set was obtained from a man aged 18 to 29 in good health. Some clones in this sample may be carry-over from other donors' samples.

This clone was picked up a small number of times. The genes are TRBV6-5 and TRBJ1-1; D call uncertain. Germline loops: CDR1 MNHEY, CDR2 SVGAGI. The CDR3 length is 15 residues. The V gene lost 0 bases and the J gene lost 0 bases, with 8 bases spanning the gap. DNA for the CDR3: TGTGCCAGCAGTTACTCTTCTCGCATGAACACTGAAGCTTTCTTT. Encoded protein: CASSYSSRMNTEAFF.

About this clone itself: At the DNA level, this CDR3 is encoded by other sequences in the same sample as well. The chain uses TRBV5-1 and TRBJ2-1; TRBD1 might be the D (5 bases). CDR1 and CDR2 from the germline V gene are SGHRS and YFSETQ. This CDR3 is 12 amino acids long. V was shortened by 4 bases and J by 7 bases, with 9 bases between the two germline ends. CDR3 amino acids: CASSLTVNEQFF. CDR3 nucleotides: TGCGCCAGCAGCCTGACAGTGAATGAGCAGTTCTTC. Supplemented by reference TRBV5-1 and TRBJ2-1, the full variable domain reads KAGVTQTPRYLIKTRGQQVTLSCSPISGHRSVSWYQQTPGQGLQFLFEYFSETQRNKGNFPGRFSGRQFSNSRSEMNVSTLELGDSALYLCASSLTVNEQFFGPGTRLTVL.

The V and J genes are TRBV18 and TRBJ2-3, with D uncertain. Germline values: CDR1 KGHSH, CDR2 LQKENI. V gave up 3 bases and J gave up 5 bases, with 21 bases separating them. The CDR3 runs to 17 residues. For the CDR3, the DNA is TGTGCCAGCTCACCCCTGGTGTTATCTGGGGATGAAGATACGCAGTATTTT. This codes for CASSPLVLSGDEDTQYF.

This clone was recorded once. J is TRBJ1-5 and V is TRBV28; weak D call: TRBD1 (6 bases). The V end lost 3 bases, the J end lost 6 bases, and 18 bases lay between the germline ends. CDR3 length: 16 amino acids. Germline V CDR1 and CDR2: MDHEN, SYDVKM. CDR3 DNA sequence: TGTGCCAGCAGTTTTCTCAGGCAGGGGAAGGCTCAGCCCCAGCATTTT. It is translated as CASSFLRQGKAQPQHF.

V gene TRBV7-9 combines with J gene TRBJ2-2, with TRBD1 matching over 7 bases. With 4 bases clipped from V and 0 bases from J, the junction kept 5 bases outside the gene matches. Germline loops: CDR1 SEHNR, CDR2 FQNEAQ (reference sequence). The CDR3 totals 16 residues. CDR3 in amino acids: CASSSWDSSNTGELFF. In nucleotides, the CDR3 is TGTGCCAGCAGCTCCTGGGACAGCTCGAACACCGGGGAGCTGTTTTTT.

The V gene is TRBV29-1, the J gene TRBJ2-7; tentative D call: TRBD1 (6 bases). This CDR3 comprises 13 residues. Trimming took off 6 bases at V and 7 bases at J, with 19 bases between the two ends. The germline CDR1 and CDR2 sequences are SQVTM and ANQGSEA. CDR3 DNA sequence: TGCAGCGTCCGCGGACAGTTCACGGGGGAGCAGTACTTC. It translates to CSVRGQFTGEQYF.

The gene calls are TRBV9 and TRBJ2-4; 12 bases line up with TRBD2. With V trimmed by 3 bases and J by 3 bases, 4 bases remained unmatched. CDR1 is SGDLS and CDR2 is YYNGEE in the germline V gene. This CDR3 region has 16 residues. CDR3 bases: TGTGCCAGCAGCGCGGGGACTAGCGGGTACAAAAACATTCAGTACTTC. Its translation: CASSAGTSGYKNIQYF.